The 30 T cell receptor beta chains listed next were all sequenced from one sample in a study of cytomegalovirus exposure and HLA in healthy donors. The PCR used 60 Vbeta and 13 Jbeta primers. Clones were read by immunoSEQ multiplex PCR, and TCRdb kept only the in-frame ones, dropping some. The table lists 150,000 to 200,000 clones, about 77% of them singletons, with approximately 6% in the top ten. Sequencing input: PBMCs. These receptors were collected from a woman aged 25 to 39 in good health and CMV-seropositive.

This clone has at least ten counts. This chain links TRBV5-5 with TRBJ2-7; 10 bases map to TRBD1. Per germline, CDR1 SGHKS and CDR2 YYEKEE (reference sequence). CDR3 length: 14 amino acids. V trimming: 2 bases; J trimming: 4 bases; junction bases outside the gene matches: 3. The CDR3: CASSFGQGGYEQYF. In DNA, the CDR3 is TGTGCCAGCAGCTTTGGACAGGGGGGGTACGAGCAGTACTTC.

This chain uses TRBV27 with TRBJ1-2, with TRBD1 identical over 9 bases. With V trimmed by 5 bases and J by 2 bases, 6 bases remained unmatched. Looked up from germline, CDR1 is MNHEY and CDR2 is SMNVEV (reference sequence). The CDR3 totals 15 residues. The CDR3 bases are TGTGCCAGCAGTCCCCTCGACAGGGGGAACTATGGCTACACCTTC. Its protein is CASSPLDRGNYGYTF.

This chain connects TRBV7-9 to TRBJ2-1; 7 bases match TRBD2. Trimming at V came to 5 bases and at J to 2 bases, leaving 12 bases not matched to a gene. CDR1 is SEHNR and CDR2 is FQNEAQ in the germline V gene (reference sequence). The CDR3 sequence is 17 residues long. CDR3 sequence (DNA): TGTGCCAGCAGCAGGTTAGCAAGCGGGACTACCTACAATGAGCAGTTCTTC. Its protein is CASSRLASGTTYNEQFF.

The rearrangement uses TRBV7-2 and TRBJ2-1; 8 bases are a match to TRBD2. CDR3 length: 16 amino acids. Germline CDR1 and CDR2: SGHTA and FQGNSA. With 1 base clipped from V and 7 bases from J, the junction kept 9 bases outside the gene matches. The CDR3 here is CASSLGSSGSRNEQFF. CDR3 DNA sequence: TGTGCCAGCAGCTTAGGCTCCAGCGGGAGTAGGAATGAGCAGTTCTTC.

V gene TRBV10-1 combines with J gene TRBJ2-3; a possible D gene is TRBD1 (5 bases). Germline CDR1 and CDR2: WNHNN and SYGVQD (reference sequence). V lost 7 bases, J lost 3 bases, and 17 bases lay in between. This CDR3 is 15 amino acids long. The CDR3 loop is CASKVGVHETDTQYF. The DNA for the CDR3 is TGCGCCAGCAAAGTAGGGGTCCATGAGACAGATACGCAGTATTTT.

The chain has TRBV11-3 and TRBJ1-3; 8 bases map to TRBD1. Germline assignment: CDR1 SGHNT and CDR2 YENEEA. This CDR3 region has 15 residues. V lost 5 bases to trimming and J lost 2 bases; unmatched junction nucleotides: 5. The chain's CDR3 is CASSPGQGPGNTIYF. The CDR3 DNA reads TGTGCCAGCAGCCCAGGACAGGGACCTGGAAACACCATATATTTT.

This chain links TRBV4-3 with TRBJ1-2; 8 nucleotides line up with TRBD1. This CDR3 is built from 15 residues. V was clipped by 4 bases and J by 8 bases; unmatched bases: 12. Germline assignment: CDR1 LGHNA and CDR2 YSLEER. CDR3 in amino acids: CASSPSTGGRWGYTF. The CDR3 coding sequence is TGCGCCAGCAGCCCCTCCACAGGGGGTAGATGGGGCTACACCTTC.

The chain is built from TRBV5-1 and TRBJ2-3, with 16 positions matching TRBD2. Trimming at V came to 4 bases and at J to 1 base, leaving 6 bases not matched to a gene. Germline V CDR1 and CDR2: SGHRS, YFSETQ. The CDR3 is 18 amino acids. As DNA, the CDR3 is TGCGCCAGCAGCCCGGGACTAGCGGGGGGGGTCGGCACAGATACGCAGTATTTT. It specifies CASSPGLAGGVGTDTQYF. The full variable domain, with the rest looked up from reference TRBV5-1 and TRBJ2-3, is KAGVTQTPRYLIKTRGQQVTLSCSPISGHRSVSWYQQTPGQGLQFLFEYFSETQRNKGNFPGRFSGRQFSNSRSEMNVSTLELGDSALYLCASSPGLAGGVGTDTQYFGPGTRLTVL.

The chain has TRBV6-5 and TRBJ1-1; D call uncertain. The CDR3 consists of 14 residues. Trimming stripped 4 bases from V and 4 bases from J, with 13 bases between. The germline gives CDR1 MNHEY, CDR2 SVGAGI. The CDR3 DNA reads TGTGCCAGCAGTTTTTTCAAGGGAGGCACTGAAGCTTTCTTT. The encoded protein is CASSFFKGGTEAFF.

V is TRBV29-1 and J is TRBJ2-1; D possibly corresponds to TRBD2 (5 bases). The CDR3 extends over 16 amino acids. Trimming pared 8 bases from V and 3 bases from J, leaving 23 bases between. Germline values: CDR1 SQVTM, CDR2 ANQGSEA. DNA for the CDR3: TGCAGCATTCACCCCCCAACGAGGGATTACTACAATGAGCAGTTCTTC. Amino acids: CSIHPPTRDYYNEQFF.

The chain carries TRBV7-9 and TRBJ2-3; D is perhaps TRBD2 (5 bases). V lost 8 bases, J lost 2 bases, and 17 bases lay in between. Germline V gene sequence: CDR1 SEHNR, CDR2 FQNEAQ (reference sequence). The CDR3 is 15 amino acids. The CDR3 DNA is TGTGCCAGCCTCGCCTTAGAAGGACTCACAGATACGCAGTATTTT. It yields the protein CASLALEGLTDTQYF. The full variable domain, with the rest looked up from reference TRBV7-9 and TRBJ2-3, is DTGVSQNPRHKITKRGQNVTFRCDPISEHNRLYWYRQTLGQGPEFLTYFQNEAQLEKSRLLSDRFSAERPKGSFSTLEIQRTEQGDSAMYLCASLALEGLTDTQYFGPGTRLTVL.

This chain links TRBV27 with TRBJ1-1; D is possibly TRBD1 (5 bases). The germline V and J ends were trimmed by 9 bases and 4 bases, with 18 bases remaining between them. The length of the CDR3 is 14 residues. Germline V gene sequence: CDR1 MNHEY, CDR2 SMNVEV (reference sequence). The CDR3 spells CASRFDRKSTEAFF. CDR3 sequence (DNA): TGTGCCAGTAGGTTCGACAGAAAGAGCACTGAAGCTTTCTTT.

The chain employs TRBV15 and TRBJ1-4, with D unresolved. Per the germline V gene, CDR1 is LNHNV and CDR2 is YYDKDF (reference sequence). The CDR3 consists of 15 residues. The V and J ends lost 3 bases and 4 bases respectively, with 12 bases between them. This CDR3 is CATSSGEGLNEKLFF. CDR3 DNA sequence: TGTGCCACCAGCAGTGGCGAAGGACTTAATGAAAAACTGTTTTTT.

This chain links TRBV28 with TRBJ1-5; 8 nucleotides match TRBD1. CDR3 length: 16 amino acids. J was trimmed by 6 bases and V by 3 bases; bases with no gene match: 10. Germline values: CDR1 MDHEN, CDR2 SYDVKM. CDR3 loop: CASSFNRGAIGQPQHF. In nucleotides, the CDR3 is TGTGCCAGCAGTTTTAACAGGGGGGCCATAGGTCAGCCCCAGCATTTT.

This rearrangement joins TRBV30 to TRBJ2-7, with TRBD2 as a possible D gene (5 bases). The germline V gene has CDR1 GTSNPN and CDR2 SVGIG (reference sequence). The V and J ends lost 2 bases and 5 bases respectively, with 28 bases between them. The length of the CDR3 is 18 residues. DNA for the CDR3: TGTGCCTGGAGTCTCACTAAAACACTAGATGAGTTAGGACACGAGCAGTACTTC. Encoded protein: CAWSLTKTLDELGHEQYF.

The gene calls are TRBV11-2 and TRBJ2-7; 7 positions match TRBD1. Trimming took 4 bases from V and 2 from J; bases not matched to a gene: 14. In germline, CDR1 is SGHAT, CDR2 FQNNGV. CDR3 size: 17 residues. CDR3 sequence: CASSSRSGRGLAYEQYF. CDR3 bases: TGTGCCAGCAGCTCTAGGTCTGGTAGGGGGCTTGCCTACGAGCAGTACTTC.

V is TRBV5-6 and J is TRBJ1-1; D is unclear. CDR1 and CDR2 from the germline V gene are SGHDT and YYEEEE. The CDR3 totals 14 residues. The V and J ends lost 0 bases and 5 bases respectively, with 11 bases between them. The CDR3 sequence is CASSLDTRWTEAFF. The CDR3 coding sequence is TGTGCCAGCAGCTTGGATACGCGATGGACTGAAGCTTTCTTT.

This clone was detected only a few times. The chain joins TRBV2 to TRBJ2-7; D is possibly TRBD2 (5 bases). Deletions cut 6 bases from V and 0 bases from J, with 9 bases between. The CDR3 runs to 13 residues. Germline CDR1 SNHLY, CDR2 FYNNEI. The CDR3 nucleotides read TGTGCCAGCAGGCCGGGAAGCTCCTACGAGCAGTACTTC. It encodes CASRPGSSYEQYF.

The chain is built from TRBV10-1 and TRBJ2-3; 8 bases match TRBD2. The CDR3 is 11 amino acids. V was clipped by 5 bases and J by 9 bases; unmatched bases: 1. Germline CDR1 and CDR2: WNHNN and SYGVQD (reference sequence). The CDR3 DNA reads as TGCGCCAGCAGTCGCGGGGGGACGCAGTATTTT. Translated, it gives CASSRGGTQYF.

J is TRBJ1-1 and V is TRBV10-1, with D possibly TRBD1 on 6 matching bases. Trimming removed 3 bases at V and 9 bases at J, with 8 bases between. Per the germline V gene, CDR1 is WNHNN and CDR2 is SYGVQD (reference sequence). The CDR3 loop spans 11 amino acids. CDR3 amino acids: CASSDRGQAFF. CDR3 DNA sequence: TGCGCCAGCAGTGACAGGGGCCAAGCTTTCTTT.

The rearrangement uses TRBV19 and TRBJ2-3; 8 bases map to TRBD1. The CDR3 contains 18 residues. The V and J ends lost 5 bases and 2 bases, in that order; junction bases with no gene match: 15. CDR1 is LNHDA, CDR2 SQIVND, per germline (reference sequence). The CDR3 loop is CASSSTGQGFPYTDTQYF. In DNA form, the CDR3 reads TGTGCCAGTAGTTCTACCGGACAGGGCTTTCCCTACACAGATACGCAGTATTTT.

This chain uses TRBV5-1 with TRBJ1-1; D perhaps matches TRBD1 (5 bases). CDR1 is SGHRS, CDR2 YFSETQ, per germline. V shed 0 bases and J shed 1 base, with 10 bases lying between them. This CDR3 contains 15 residues. The CDR3 DNA is TGCGCCAGCAGCTTGGATTACAGGAGGAACACTGAAGCTTTCTTT. It specifies CASSLDYRRNTEAFF.

The J gene is TRBJ1-4, the V gene TRBV28; no reliable D call. V was pared by 5 bases and J by 7 bases, with 20 bases between. This CDR3 is 16 amino acids long. Germline lookup yields CDR1 MDHEN and CDR2 SYDVKM. The CDR3 sequence: CASSENAGDSLEKLFF. CDR3 sequence (DNA): TGTGCCAGCAGTGAGAACGCCGGAGACTCGCTTGAAAAACTGTTTTTT. The whole variable domain, filled in from reference TRBV28 and TRBJ1-4, reads DVKVTQSSRYLVKRTGEKVFLECVQDMDHENMFWYRQDPGLGLRLIYFSYDVKMKEKGDIPEGYSVSREKKERFSLILESASTNQTSMYLCASSENAGDSLEKLFFGSGTQLSVL.

The chain combines TRBV11-2 with TRBJ2-5, with D possibly being TRBD1 (7 bases). V was clipped by 0 bases and J by 1 base, with 12 bases between them. The CDR3 contains 16 residues. Looked up from germline, CDR1 is SGHAT and CDR2 is FQNNGV. This CDR3 reads CASSLEGGTVQETQYF. The CDR3 DNA reads as TGTGCCAGCAGCTTAGAAGGAGGGACAGTCCAAGAGACCCAGTACTTC.

This chain joins TRBV25-1 and TRBJ1-1; no clear D gene. Germline V gives CDR1 MGHDK, CDR2 SYGVNS. The CDR3 is 11 amino acids. V was shortened by 3 bases and J by 7 bases, with 6 bases between the two germline ends. Written as DNA, the CDR3 is TGTGCCAGCAGTGAGGTCGGTGAAGCTTTCTTT. Protein sequence: CASSEVGEAFF.

The chain is built from TRBV2 and TRBJ2-7, with 7 bases matching TRBD1. Germline values: CDR1 SNHLY, CDR2 FYNNEI. The trim removed 0 bases at V and 2 bases at J, leaving 4 bases unmatched. The length of the CDR3 is 15 residues. CDR3 in DNA: TGTGCCAGCAGTGAAGCCCGACAGGGACCCTACGAGCAGTACTTC. Amino acids: CASSEARQGPYEQYF.

The chain recombines TRBV19 with TRBJ2-5, with 8 bases that match TRBD2. This CDR3 comprises 13 residues. In germline, CDR1 is LNHDA, CDR2 SQIVND (reference sequence). Trimming at V came to 9 bases and at J to 5 bases, leaving 8 bases not matched to a gene. CDR3 nucleotides: TGTGCCAGCGGGGGGGCTCTTGGGGAGACCCAGTACTTC. Encoded protein: CASGGALGETQYF.

The chain employs TRBV10-3 and TRBJ2-6, with 9 nucleotides matching TRBD1. The germline CDR1 and CDR2 sequences are ENHRY and SYGVKD. V shed 10 bases and J 1 base; nucleotides not matched to a gene: 5. This CDR3 contains 15 residues. CDR3 protein: CATGTGTSGANVLTF. The DNA of the CDR3 is TGTGCCACCGGGACAGGGACGTCTGGGGCCAACGTCCTGACTTTC.

V gene TRBV6-5 combines with J gene TRBJ1-2; D is unclear. Germline CDR1 and CDR2: MNHEY and SVGAGI. The CDR3 length is 11 residues. V shed 4 bases and J shed 8 bases, with 8 bases lying between them. CDR3 coding DNA: TGTGCCAGCAGTTCCCCCAAAGGCTACACCTTC. Amino acids: CASSSPKGYTF.

The J gene is TRBJ1-4, the V gene TRBV4-1; D is unresolved. V lost 1 base, J lost 5 bases, and 11 bases lay in between. The CDR3 spans 15 residues. Germline lookup yields CDR1 MGHRA and CDR2 YSYEKL. The CDR3 here is CASSQVVEINEKLFF. The CDR3 nucleotides read TGCGCCAGCAGCCAAGTAGTCGAGATCAATGAAAAACTGTTTTTT.